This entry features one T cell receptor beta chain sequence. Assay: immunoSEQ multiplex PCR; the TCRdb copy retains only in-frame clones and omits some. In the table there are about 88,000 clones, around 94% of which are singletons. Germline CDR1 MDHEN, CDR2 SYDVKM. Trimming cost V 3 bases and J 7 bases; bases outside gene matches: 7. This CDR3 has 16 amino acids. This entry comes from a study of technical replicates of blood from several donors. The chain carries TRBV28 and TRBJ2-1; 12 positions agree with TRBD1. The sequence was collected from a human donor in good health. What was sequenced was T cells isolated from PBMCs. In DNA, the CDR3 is TGTGCCAGCAGTTTGTACGGGACAGGGGGCAAGAATGAGCAGTTCTTC. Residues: CASSLYGTGGKNEQFF. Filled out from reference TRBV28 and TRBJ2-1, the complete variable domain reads DVKVTQSSRYLVKRTGEKVFLECVQDMDHENMFWYRQDPGLGLRLIYFSYDVKMKEKGDIPEGYSVSREKKERFSLILESASTNQTSMYLCASSLYGTGGKNEQFFGPGTRLTVL.